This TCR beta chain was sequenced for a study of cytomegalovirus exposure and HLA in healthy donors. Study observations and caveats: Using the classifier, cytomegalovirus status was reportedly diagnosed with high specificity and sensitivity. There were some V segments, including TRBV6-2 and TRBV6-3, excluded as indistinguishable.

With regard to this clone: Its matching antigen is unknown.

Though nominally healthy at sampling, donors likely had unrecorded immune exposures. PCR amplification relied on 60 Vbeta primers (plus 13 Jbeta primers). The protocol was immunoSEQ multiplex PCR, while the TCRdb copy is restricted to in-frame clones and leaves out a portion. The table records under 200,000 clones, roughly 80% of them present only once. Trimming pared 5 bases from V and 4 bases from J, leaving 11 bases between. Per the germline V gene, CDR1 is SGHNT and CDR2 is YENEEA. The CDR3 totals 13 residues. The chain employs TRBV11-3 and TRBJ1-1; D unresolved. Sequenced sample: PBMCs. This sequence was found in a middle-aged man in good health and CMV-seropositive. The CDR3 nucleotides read TGTGCCAGCAGCCCCCCCGGGAGCACTGAAGCTTTCTTT. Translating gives CASSPPGSTEAFF.